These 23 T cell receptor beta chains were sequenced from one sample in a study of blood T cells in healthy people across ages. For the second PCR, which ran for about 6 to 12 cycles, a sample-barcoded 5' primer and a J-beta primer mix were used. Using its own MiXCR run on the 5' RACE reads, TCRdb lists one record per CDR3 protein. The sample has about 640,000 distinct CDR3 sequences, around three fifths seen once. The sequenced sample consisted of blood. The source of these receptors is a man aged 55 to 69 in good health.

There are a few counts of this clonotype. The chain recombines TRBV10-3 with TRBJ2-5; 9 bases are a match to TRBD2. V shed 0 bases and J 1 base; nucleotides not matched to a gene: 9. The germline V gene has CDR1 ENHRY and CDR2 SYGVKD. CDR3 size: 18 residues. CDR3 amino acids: CAISESLVGSGGQETQYF. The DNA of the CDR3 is TGTGCCATCAGTGAGTCTCTCGTTGGTAGCGGGGGCCAAGAGACCCAGTACTTC.

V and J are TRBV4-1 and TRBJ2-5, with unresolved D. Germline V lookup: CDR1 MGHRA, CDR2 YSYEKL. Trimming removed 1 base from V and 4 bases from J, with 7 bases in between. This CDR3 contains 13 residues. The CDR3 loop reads CASSQGFGETQYF. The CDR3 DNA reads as TGCGCCAGCAGCCAAGGGTTCGGAGAGACCCAGTACTTC.

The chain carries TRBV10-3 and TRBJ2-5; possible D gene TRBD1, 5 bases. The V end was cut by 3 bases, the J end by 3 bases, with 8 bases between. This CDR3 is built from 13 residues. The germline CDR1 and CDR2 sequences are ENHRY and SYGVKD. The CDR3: CAISDGREETQYF. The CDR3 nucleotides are TGTGCCATCAGTGATGGCAGGGAAGAGACCCAGTACTTC.

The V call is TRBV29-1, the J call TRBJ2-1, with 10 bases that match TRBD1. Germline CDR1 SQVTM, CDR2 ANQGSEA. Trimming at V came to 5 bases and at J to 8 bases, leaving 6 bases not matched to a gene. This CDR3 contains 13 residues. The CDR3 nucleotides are TGCAGCGTTCGGGGACAGGGGTTCGATGAGCAGTTCTTC. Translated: CSVRGQGFDEQFF.

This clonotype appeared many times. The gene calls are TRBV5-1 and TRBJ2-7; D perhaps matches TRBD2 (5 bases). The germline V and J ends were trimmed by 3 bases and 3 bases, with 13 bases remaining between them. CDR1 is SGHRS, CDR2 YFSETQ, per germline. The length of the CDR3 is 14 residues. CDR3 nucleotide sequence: TGCGCCAGCAGCTCATCCAAAAGCGGCTACGAGCAGTACTTC. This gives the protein CASSSSKSGYEQYF.

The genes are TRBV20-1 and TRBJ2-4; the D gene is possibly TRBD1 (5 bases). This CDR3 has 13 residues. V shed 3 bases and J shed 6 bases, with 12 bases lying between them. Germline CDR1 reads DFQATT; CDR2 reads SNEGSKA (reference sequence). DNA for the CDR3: TGCAGTGCTAGCATGGGTCAGGGAAACATTCAGTACTTC. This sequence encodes CSASMGQGNIQYF.

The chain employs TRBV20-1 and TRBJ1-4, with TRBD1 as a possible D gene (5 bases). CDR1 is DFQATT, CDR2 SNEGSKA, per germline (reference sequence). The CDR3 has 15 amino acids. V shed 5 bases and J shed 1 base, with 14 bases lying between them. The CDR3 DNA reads TGCAGTGCTGATAACCGGGACCGAACTAATGAAAAACTGTTTTTT. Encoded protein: CSADNRDRTNEKLFF.

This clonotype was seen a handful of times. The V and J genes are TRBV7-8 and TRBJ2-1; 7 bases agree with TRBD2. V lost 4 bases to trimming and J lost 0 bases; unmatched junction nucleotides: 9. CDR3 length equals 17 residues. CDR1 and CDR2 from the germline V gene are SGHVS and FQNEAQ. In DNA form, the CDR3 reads TGTGCCAGCAGCTCGGGGGGACCCTTTAGCTCCTACAATGAGCAGTTCTTC. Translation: CASSSGGPFSSYNEQFF.

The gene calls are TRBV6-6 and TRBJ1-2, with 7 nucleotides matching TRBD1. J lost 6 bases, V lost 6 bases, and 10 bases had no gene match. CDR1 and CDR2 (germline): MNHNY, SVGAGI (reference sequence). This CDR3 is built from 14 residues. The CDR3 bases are TGTGCCAGCAGCCGAATGACAGGGTCGGATGGCTACACCTTC. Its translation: CASSRMTGSDGYTF.

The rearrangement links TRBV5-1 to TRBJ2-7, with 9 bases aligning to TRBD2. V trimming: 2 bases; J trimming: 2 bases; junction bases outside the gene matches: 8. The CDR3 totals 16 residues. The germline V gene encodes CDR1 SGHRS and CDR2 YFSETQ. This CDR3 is CASSFSGGTATYEQYF. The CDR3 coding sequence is TGCGCCAGCAGCTTCAGCGGGGGGACAGCGACCTACGAGCAGTACTTC. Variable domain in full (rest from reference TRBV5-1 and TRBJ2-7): KAGVTQTPRYLIKTRGQQVTLSCSPISGHRSVSWYQQTPGQGLQFLFEYFSETQRNKGNFPGRFSGRQFSNSRSEMNVSTLELGDSALYLCASSFSGGTATYEQYFGPGTRLTVT.

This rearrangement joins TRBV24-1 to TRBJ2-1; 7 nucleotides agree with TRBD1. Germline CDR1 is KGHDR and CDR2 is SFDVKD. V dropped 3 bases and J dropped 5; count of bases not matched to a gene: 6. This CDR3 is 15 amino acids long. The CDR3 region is CATSDPRTGNNEQFF. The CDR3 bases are TGTGCCACCAGTGATCCACGGACAGGAAACAATGAGCAGTTCTTC.

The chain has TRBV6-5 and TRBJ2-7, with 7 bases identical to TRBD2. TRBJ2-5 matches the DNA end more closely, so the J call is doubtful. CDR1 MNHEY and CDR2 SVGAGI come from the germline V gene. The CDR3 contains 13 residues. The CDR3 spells CASSKAGLETQYF. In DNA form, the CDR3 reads TGTGCCAGCAGCAAAGCGGGGCTCGAGACCCAGTACTTC.

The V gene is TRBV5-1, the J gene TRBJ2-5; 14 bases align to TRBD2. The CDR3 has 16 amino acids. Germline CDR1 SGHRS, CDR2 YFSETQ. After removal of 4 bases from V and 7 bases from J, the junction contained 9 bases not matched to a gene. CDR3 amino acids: CASSPGLAGALGTQYF. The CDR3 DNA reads TGCGCCAGCAGCCCGGGACTAGCGGGAGCCTTGGGGACCCAGTACTTC.

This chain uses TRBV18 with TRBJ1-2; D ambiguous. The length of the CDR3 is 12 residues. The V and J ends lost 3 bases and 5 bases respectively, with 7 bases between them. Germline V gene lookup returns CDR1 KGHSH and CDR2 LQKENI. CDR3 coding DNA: TGTGCCAGCTCACCGGACGAATATGGCTACACCTTC. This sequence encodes CASSPDEYGYTF.

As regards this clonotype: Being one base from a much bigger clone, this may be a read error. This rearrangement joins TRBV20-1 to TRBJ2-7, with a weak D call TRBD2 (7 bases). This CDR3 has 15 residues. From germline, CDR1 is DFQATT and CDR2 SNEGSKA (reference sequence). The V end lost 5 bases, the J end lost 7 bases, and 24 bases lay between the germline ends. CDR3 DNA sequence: TGCAGTGCTCGCTCCTTTAGGGGGGGGTCGGATGAGCAGTACTTC. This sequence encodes CSARSFRGGSDEQYF.

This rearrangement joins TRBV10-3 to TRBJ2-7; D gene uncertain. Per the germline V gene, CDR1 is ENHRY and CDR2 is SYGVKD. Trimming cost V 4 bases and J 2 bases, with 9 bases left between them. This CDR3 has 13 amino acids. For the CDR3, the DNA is TGTGCCATCAGTGTGGCCGGTGCCTACGAGCAGTACTTC. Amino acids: CAISVAGAYEQYF.

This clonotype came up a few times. CDR3 sequence reads: CASRGTGIYYEQYF. DNA for the CDR3: TGTGCCAGCAGAGGGACAGGGATCTACTACGAGCAGTACTTC. This chain uses TRBV25-1 with TRBJ2-7, with 9 bases that match TRBD1. V dropped 6 bases and J dropped 3; count of bases not matched to a gene: 6. Per germline, CDR1 MGHDK and CDR2 SYGVNS. The CDR3 contains 14 residues.

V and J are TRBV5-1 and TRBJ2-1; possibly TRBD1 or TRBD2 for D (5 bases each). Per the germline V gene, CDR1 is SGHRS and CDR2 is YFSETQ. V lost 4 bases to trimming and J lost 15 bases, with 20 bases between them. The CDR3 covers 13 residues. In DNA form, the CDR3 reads TGCGCCAGCAGCGCTCGGGACGGCCGTATTGGGTTCTTC. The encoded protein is CASSARDGRIGFF. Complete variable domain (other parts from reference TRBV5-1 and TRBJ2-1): KAGVTQTPRYLIKTRGQQVTLSCSPISGHRSVSWYQQTPGQGLQFLFEYFSETQRNKGNFPGRFSGRQFSNSRSEMNVSTLELGDSALYLCASSARDGRIGFFGPGTRLTVL.

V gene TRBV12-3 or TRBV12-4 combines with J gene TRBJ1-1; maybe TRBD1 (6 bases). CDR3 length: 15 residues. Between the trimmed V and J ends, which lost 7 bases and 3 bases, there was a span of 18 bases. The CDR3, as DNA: TGTGCCAGCACCGGAGGGCAGGGGTGGGACACTGAAGCTTTCTTT. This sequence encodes CASTGGQGWDTEAFF.

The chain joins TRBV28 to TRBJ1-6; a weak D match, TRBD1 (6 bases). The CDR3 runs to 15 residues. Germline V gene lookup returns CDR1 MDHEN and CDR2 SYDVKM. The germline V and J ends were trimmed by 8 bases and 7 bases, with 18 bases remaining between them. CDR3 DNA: TGTGCCAGCCCGGACAGCCGGGGGAGGAATTCACCCCTCCACTTT. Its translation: CASPDSRGRNSPLHF.

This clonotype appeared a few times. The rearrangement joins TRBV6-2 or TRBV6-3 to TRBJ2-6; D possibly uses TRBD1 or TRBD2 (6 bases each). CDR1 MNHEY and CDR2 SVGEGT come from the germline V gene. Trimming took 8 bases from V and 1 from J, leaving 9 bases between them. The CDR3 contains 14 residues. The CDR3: CASRGPSGANVLTF. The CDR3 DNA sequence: TGTGCCAGCCGGGGGCCTTCTGGGGCCAACGTCCTGACTTTC.

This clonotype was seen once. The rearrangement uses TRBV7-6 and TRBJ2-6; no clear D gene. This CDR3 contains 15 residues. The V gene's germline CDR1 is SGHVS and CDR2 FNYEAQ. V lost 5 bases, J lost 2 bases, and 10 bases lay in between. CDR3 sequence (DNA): TGTGCCAGCAGCCAACCAATGGCTGGGGCCAACGTCCTGACTTTC. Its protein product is CASSQPMAGANVLTF.

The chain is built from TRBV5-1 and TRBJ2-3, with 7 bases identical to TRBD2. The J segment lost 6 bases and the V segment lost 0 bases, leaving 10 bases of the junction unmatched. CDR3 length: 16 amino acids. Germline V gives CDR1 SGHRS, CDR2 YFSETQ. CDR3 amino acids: CASSLAQAGPEDTQYF. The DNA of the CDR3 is TGCGCCAGCAGCTTGGCTCAAGCGGGGCCGGAGGATACGCAGTATTTT.